The present entry profiles one T cell receptor beta chain with its context. The entry originates in a study of Ad26.COV2.S vaccination and SARS-CoV-2 variants. For the study at large: The donor belonged to the COV1001 Ad26.COV2.S trial arm.

This CDR3 is 12 amino acids long. Sequencing was performed with immunoSEQ multiplex PCR; in TCRdb, only in-frame clones are kept and a portion is missing. The table lists fewer than 900,000 clones, roughly 90% of them singletons. Treatment of the sample: roughly 20 received Ad26.COV2.S at low or high dose, single or two shots; five or six received placebo; per-sample allocation not given. It was on day 63 after the first vaccine or placebo injection that samples were taken. Boston supplied an adult donor aged 18-55 years. The receptor was isolated from a person aged 18-65 years who received the Ad26.COV2.S COVID-19 vaccine or a placebo. The sequencing here drew on peripheral blood, taken in a trial of Ad26.COV2.S vaccine versus placebo. The chain recombines TRBV21-1 with TRBJ1-6; the D call of TRBD1 is as the table states it, not checked on the DNA. TRBV21-1 is a listed pseudogene. This CDR3 is CATREGVSPLHF. In DNA form, the CDR3 reads TGTGCCACCCGAGAGGGGGTTTCACCCCTCCACTTT.